The rows below give T cell receptor beta chains drawn from one sample of a study of human T cells and chemical hapten exposure. TCRdb re-called the RACE reads with MiXCR, one entry per CDR3 protein. The sample holds 300,000 to 450,000 distinct CDR3 sequences, 5% to 6.5% seen once. This specimen was whole blood, taken in connection with sensitization to the hapten diphenylcyclopropenone (DPC). These TCRs come from a young woman with alopecia areata. Some clones in this sample may be carry-over from other donors' samples. CDR3s include the opening cysteine and the closing phenylalanine or tryptophan. The order of the fields is CDR3 protein, CDR3 DNA, clone size, D gene, V gene, J gene. The D gene is left open where the match is weak. Part of the rows lack a size; the others show once, few, many or a class for expanded clones.

CDR3 protein: CASSPRMVDRGELFF
CDR3 DNA: TGTGCCAGCAGCCCTCGGATGGTTGACAGGGGGGAGCTGTTTTTT
clone size: NA
D gene: NA
V gene: TRBV9
J gene: TRBJ2-2

CDR3 protein: CASRSTGGPNEQFF
CDR3 DNA: TGTGCCAGCAGGTCGACGGGGGGGCCCAATGAGCAGTTCTTC
clone size: NA
D gene: TRBD2
V gene: TRBV6-5
J gene: TRBJ2-1

CDR3 protein: CASSFPGTSKREQFF
CDR3 DNA: TGTGCCAGCAGTTTCCCTGGGACTTCGAAGAGGGAGCAGTTCTTC
clone size: few
D gene: NA
V gene: TRBV12-3/TRBV12-4
J gene: TRBJ2-1

CDR3 protein: CASSQPRDRALSGTEAFF
CDR3 DNA: TGCGCCAGCAGCCAACCCCGGGACAGGGCATTAAGTGGCACTGAAGCTTTCTTT
clone size: few
D gene: TRBD1
V gene: TRBV4-3
J gene: TRBJ1-1

CDR3 protein: CASSWVGYEQYF
CDR3 DNA: TGTGCCAGCAGCTGGGTGGGCTACGAGCAGTACTTC
clone size: few
D gene: NA
V gene: TRBV28
J gene: TRBJ2-7

CDR3 protein: CASSLAGTSGGFYEQYF
CDR3 DNA: TGCGCCAGCAGCTTGGCCGGGACTAGCGGGGGCTTCTACGAGCAGTACTTC
clone size: NA
D gene: TRBD2
V gene: TRBV5-1
J gene: TRBJ2-7

CDR3 protein: CASSLIPNGYTF
CDR3 DNA: TGTGCCAGCAGCTTAATACCTAATGGCTACACCTTC
clone size: few
D gene: NA
V gene: TRBV7-9
J gene: TRBJ1-2

CDR3 protein: CSALRTDTQYF
CDR3 DNA: TGCAGTGCTTTACGCACAGATACGCAGTATTTT
clone size: NA
D gene: NA
V gene: TRBV20-1
J gene: TRBJ2-3

CDR3 protein: CATGDIPNYGYTF
CDR3 DNA: TGTGCCACGGGGGATATTCCTAACTATGGCTACACCTTC
clone size: few
D gene: NA
V gene: TRBV6-5
J gene: TRBJ1-2

CDR3 protein: CASSDWRVGGNQPQHF
CDR3 DNA: TGTGCCAGCAGTGACTGGCGGGTTGGGGGCAATCAGCCCCAGCATTTT
clone size: NA
D gene: NA
V gene: TRBV6-1
J gene: TRBJ1-5

CDR3 protein: CASSTRDATPGETQYF
CDR3 DNA: TGTGCCAGCAGCACACGGGACGCCACTCCTGGAGAGACCCAGTACTTC
clone size: NA
D gene: NA
V gene: TRBV6-6
J gene: TRBJ2-5

CDR3 protein: CASSLAGDTQSSYNEQFF
CDR3 DNA: TGTGCCAGCAGCTTAGCTGGGGACACCCAAAGCTCCTACAATGAGCAGTTCTTC
clone size: many
D gene: NA
V gene: TRBV7-9
J gene: TRBJ2-1

CDR3 protein: CASRDRGLPNEQFF
CDR3 DNA: TGTGCCAGCAGAGACAGGGGGTTACCCAATGAGCAGTTCTTC
clone size: NA
D gene: TRBD1
V gene: TRBV6-2/TRBV6-3
J gene: TRBJ2-1

CDR3 protein: CASAGSSDTIYF
CDR3 DNA: TGTGCCAGCGCGGGCTCTTCGGACACCATATATTTT
clone size: few
D gene: NA
V gene: TRBV27
J gene: TRBJ1-3

CDR3 protein: CASSGLRPDTQYF
CDR3 DNA: TGTGCCAGCAGTGGACTCCGTCCTGATACGCAGTATTTT
clone size: many
D gene: NA
V gene: TRBV2
J gene: TRBJ2-3

CDR3 protein: CASSFGHMNTEAFF
CDR3 DNA: TGTGCCAGCAGTTTTGGACACATGAACACTGAAGCTTTCTTT
clone size: few
D gene: NA
V gene: TRBV6-5
J gene: TRBJ1-1

CDR3 protein: CASSPIQQETQYF
CDR3 DNA: TGTGCCAGCTCACCAATCCAACAAGAGACCCAGTACTTC
clone size: NA
D gene: NA
V gene: TRBV18
J gene: TRBJ2-5

CDR3 protein: CASSPLTGRPTEAFF
CDR3 DNA: TGTGCCAGCAGCCCCCTTACCGGACGTCCCACTGAAGCTTTCTTT
clone size: NA
D gene: NA
V gene: TRBV7-6
J gene: TRBJ1-1

CDR3 protein: CSVEGAANQPQHF
CDR3 DNA: TGCAGCGTTGAAGGCGCAGCGAATCAGCCCCAGCATTTT
clone size: few
D gene: NA
V gene: TRBV29-1
J gene: TRBJ1-5

CDR3 protein: CASSPETGIRTDTQYF
CDR3 DNA: TGTGCCAGCAGCCCCGAGACGGGGATACGCACAGATACGCAGTATTTT
clone size: few
D gene: NA
V gene: TRBV11-2
J gene: TRBJ2-3

CDR3 protein: CASSYMTGTEAFF
CDR3 DNA: TGTGCCAGCAGCTATATGACAGGGACTGAAGCTTTCTTT
clone size: NA
D gene: TRBD1
V gene: TRBV7-3
J gene: TRBJ1-1

CDR3 protein: CASRMEGGPTDTQYF
CDR3 DNA: TGTGCCAGCCGAATGGAGGGGGGGCCGACAGATACGCAGTATTTT
clone size: few
D gene: NA
V gene: TRBV12-3/TRBV12-4
J gene: TRBJ2-3

CDR3 protein: CASSIVRSLITDTQYF
CDR3 DNA: TGTGCCAGTAGTATAGTACGTTCGCTAATCACAGATACGCAGTATTTT
clone size: many
D gene: NA
V gene: TRBV19
J gene: TRBJ2-3

CDR3 protein: CASHQNRDRGLRQPQHF
CDR3 DNA: TGTGCCAGCCATCAAAACCGGGACAGGGGGCTAAGGCAGCCCCAGCATTTT
clone size: many
D gene: TRBD1
V gene: TRBV6-2/TRBV6-3
J gene: TRBJ1-5

CDR3 protein: CASSVGGGDQPQHF
CDR3 DNA: TGTGCCAGCAGCGTAGGGGGAGGGGATCAGCCCCAGCATTTT
clone size: many
D gene: NA
V gene: TRBV9
J gene: TRBJ1-5

CDR3 protein: CSVNTGTDTQYF
CDR3 DNA: TGCAGCGTAAATACAGGGACAGATACGCAGTATTTT
clone size: many
D gene: NA
V gene: TRBV29-1
J gene: TRBJ2-3

CDR3 protein: CASSERGDTDTQYF
CDR3 DNA: TGTGCCAGCAGTGAGCGGGGGGACACAGATACGCAGTATTTT
clone size: many
D gene: TRBD2
V gene: TRBV6-4
J gene: TRBJ2-3

CDR3 protein: CASTQDSSSPLHF
CDR3 DNA: TGTGCCAGCACCCAGGACAGTAGTTCACCCCTCCACTTT
clone size: many
D gene: NA
V gene: TRBV7-2
J gene: TRBJ1-6

CDR3 protein: CASSTTTRSYEQYF
CDR3 DNA: TGTGCCAGCAGTACTACGACCCGGTCCTACGAGCAGTACTTC
clone size: NA
D gene: NA
V gene: TRBV11-1
J gene: TRBJ2-7

CDR3 protein: CASSSRDPARDTQYF
CDR3 DNA: TGCGCCAGCAGCTCCCGGGACCCAGCCAGGGATACGCAGTATTTT
clone size: many
D gene: NA
V gene: TRBV5-1
J gene: TRBJ2-3

CDR3 protein: CSARGTVYGYTF
CDR3 DNA: TGCAGTGCTAGGGGGACAGTCTATGGCTACACCTTC
clone size: many
D gene: TRBD1
V gene: TRBV20-1
J gene: TRBJ1-2

CDR3 protein: CAISPGPNYGYTF
CDR3 DNA: TGTGCCATCAGTCCGGGCCCCAACTATGGCTACACCTTC
clone size: many
D gene: NA
V gene: TRBV10-3
J gene: TRBJ1-2

CDR3 protein: CASSTSGTGGRTGELFF
CDR3 DNA: TGTGCCAGCAGTACATCCGGGACAGGGGGGCGCACCGGGGAGCTGTTTTTT
clone size: NA
D gene: TRBD1
V gene: TRBV6-6
J gene: TRBJ2-2

CDR3 protein: CASSQGFGGDTQYF
CDR3 DNA: TGTGCCAGCAGCCAGGGTTTCGGGGGTGATACGCAGTATTTT
clone size: NA
D gene: NA
V gene: TRBV3-1
J gene: TRBJ2-3

CDR3 protein: CASSPEWGLSNQPQHF
CDR3 DNA: TGTGCCAGCAGTCCGGAATGGGGGTTGAGCAATCAGCCCCAGCATTTT
clone size: many
D gene: NA
V gene: TRBV12-3/TRBV12-4
J gene: TRBJ1-5

CDR3 protein: CASSLMGQTNEKLFF
CDR3 DNA: TGCGCCAGCAGCTTGATGGGACAGACTAATGAAAAACTGTTTTTT
clone size: NA
D gene: TRBD1
V gene: TRBV5-1
J gene: TRBJ1-4

CDR3 protein: CASSPFDRGENSPLHF
CDR3 DNA: TGTGCCAGCTCACCCTTCGACAGGGGAGAGAATTCACCCCTCCACTTT
clone size: NA
D gene: TRBD1
V gene: TRBV18
J gene: TRBJ1-6

CDR3 protein: CASSFGQGAHSPLHF
CDR3 DNA: TGTGCCAGCAGCTTCGGCCAGGGGGCACATTCACCCCTCCACTTT
clone size: few
D gene: TRBD1
V gene: TRBV7-6
J gene: TRBJ1-6

CDR3 protein: CASSPLTSGFSTDTQYF
CDR3 DNA: TGTGCCAGCAGCCCCCTTACTAGCGGGTTTAGCACAGATACGCAGTATTTT
clone size: few
D gene: TRBD2
V gene: TRBV6-5
J gene: TRBJ2-3

CDR3 protein: CASSSRDRDNEQFF
CDR3 DNA: TGTGCCAGCAGCAGCCGGGACAGGGACAATGAGCAGTTCTTC
clone size: many
D gene: TRBD1
V gene: TRBV11-1
J gene: TRBJ2-1